The 16 T cell receptor beta chains given below trace back to one sample, sequenced in a study of blood T cell repertoires in COVID-19. Libraries were prepared by immunoSEQ multiplex PCR; TCRdb keeps only in-frame clonotypes and omits some of them. Among under 500,000 clones listed, 87% were seen once. Sequenced sample: PBMCs or T cells enriched from blood (not recorded which). Source of these receptors: a woman younger than 30 with acute COVID-19.

The rearrangement links TRBV12-3 or TRBV12-4 to TRBJ1-1; 8 nucleotides match TRBD1. V trimming: 5 bases; J trimming: 14 bases; junction bases outside the gene matches: 13. The CDR3 contains 13 residues. DNA for the CDR3: TGTGCCAGCAGTCCGGGGGGACAGGCATTTTCGTTCTTT. Amino acids: CASSPGGQAFSFF.

The chain combines TRBV7-8 with TRBJ1-1; TRBD1 aligns across 8 bases. V trimming: 5 bases; J trimming: 4 bases; junction bases outside the gene matches: 3. Germline-derived CDR1 and CDR2 are SGHVS and FQNEAQ. The CDR3 has 13 amino acids. The CDR3 spells CASSATGGTEAFF. The CDR3 DNA reads as TGTGCCAGCAGCGCAACAGGGGGCACTGAAGCTTTCTTT.

The chain couples TRBV7-2 to TRBJ2-5; a possible D gene is TRBD2 (6 bases). V gave up 8 bases and J gave up 5 bases, with 15 bases separating them. The germline gives CDR1 SGHTA, CDR2 FQGNSA. The CDR3 totals 13 residues. CDR3 in amino acids: CASSRDLAETQYF. CDR3 DNA: TGTGCCAGCTCCCGGGATCTAGCGGAGACCCAGTACTTC.

The V gene is TRBV2, the J gene TRBJ2-5, with 14 bases fitting TRBD2. The CDR3 runs 16 residues. V lost 4 bases, J lost 2 bases, and 3 bases stayed unmatched. Germline CDR1 SNHLY, CDR2 FYNNEI. This CDR3 is CASSAGTSGSQETQYF. The CDR3 DNA is TGTGCCAGCAGTGCCGGGACTAGCGGGAGTCAAGAGACCCAGTACTTC.

The chain couples TRBV29-1 to TRBJ1-1; TRBD1 aligns across 9 bases. The V segment lost 5 bases and the J segment 0 bases; nucleotides outside the gene matches: 16. The germline V gene has CDR1 SQVTM and CDR2 ANQGSEA. The CDR3 consists of 18 residues. The CDR3 nucleotides read TGCAGCGTTCAAGGGGCAGGGACAGGGCCCTACATGAACACTGAAGCTTTCTTT. It yields the protein CSVQGAGTGPYMNTEAFF.

The genes are TRBV10-3 and TRBJ2-2; D possibly corresponds to TRBD2 (6 bases). Germline CDR1 is ENHRY and CDR2 is SYGVKD. V lost 3 bases to trimming and J lost 6 bases, with 26 bases between them. This CDR3 comprises 19 residues. DNA for the CDR3: TGTGCCATCAGTGACCCGCACGCTAGCGAGATTGGGATTCCCGGGGAGCTGTTTTTT. It yields the protein CAISDPHASEIGIPGELFF.

The chain links TRBV24-1 to TRBJ2-2, with 7 bases lining up with TRBD1. Germline V gene lookup returns CDR1 KGHDR and CDR2 SFDVKD. CDR3 size: 17 residues. Germline trimming cut 2 bases from V and 1 base from J; bases unmatched to any gene: 6. CDR3 protein: CATSDSKTGRNTGELFF. The CDR3 DNA is TGTGCCACCAGTGATTCGAAGACAGGGAGGAACACCGGGGAGCTGTTTTTT.

This clone has a handful of counts. The J gene is TRBJ2-2, the V gene TRBV10-1; no firm D call. Germline V gene sequence: CDR1 WNHNN, CDR2 SYGVQD (reference sequence). The CDR3 is made up of 14 amino acids. Trimming removed 2 bases from V and 1 base from J, with 5 bases in between. The CDR3, as DNA: TGCGCCAGCAGTGAGGCAGTGAACACCGGGGAGCTGTTTTTT. The encoded protein is CASSEAVNTGELFF.

This rearrangement joins TRBV30 to TRBJ1-2; D is uncertain. The CDR3 totals 17 residues. Germline V gene data show CDR1 as GTSNPN and CDR2 as SVGIG (reference sequence). Trimming took off 6 bases at V and 4 bases at J, with 27 bases between the two ends. CDR3 protein: CACNVGTVTLSGYGYTF. CDR3 DNA: TGTGCCTGTAACGTTGGCACAGTCACACTAAGCGGCTATGGCTACACCTTC.

The rearrangement joins TRBV6-6 to TRBJ1-5; tentative D call: TRBD1 (5 bases). V shed 6 bases and J shed 5 bases, with 14 bases lying between them. Germline assignment: CDR1 MNHNY and CDR2 SVGAGI (reference sequence). The CDR3 contains 14 residues. CDR3 bases: TGTGCCAGCAGCCCTGACAGTGGGTATCAGCCCCAGCATTTT. Translation: CASSPDSGYQPQHF.

Notes on this clone: One junction end does not reproduce the germline sequence, and a read error may be involved. J is TRBJ1-5 and V is TRBV7-2; D unresolved. Germline CDR1 SGHTA, CDR2 FQGNSA. This CDR3 has 12 amino acids. The CDR3 DNA follows: TGCGCCTCGGGGAATAGCAATCAGCCCCAGCATTTT. Its translation is CASGNSNQPQHF.

V is TRBV7-9 and J is TRBJ1-3, with 7 bases identical to TRBD1. The CDR3 loop spans 15 amino acids. The trim removed 3 bases at V and 6 bases at J, leaving 8 bases unmatched. In germline, CDR1 is SEHNR, CDR2 FQNEAQ (reference sequence). CDR3: CASSFSTGNVNTIYF. CDR3 sequence (DNA): TGTGCCAGCAGCTTCTCGACAGGGAATGTAAACACCATATATTTT.

The chain is built from TRBV7-9 and TRBJ2-7; possibly TRBD1 for D (5 bases). The ends were cut back, 1 base at V and 5 bases at J, with 12 bases in the middle. Germline V gene sequence: CDR1 SEHNR, CDR2 FQNEAQ (reference sequence). The CDR3 covers 14 residues. The CDR3 sequence: CASSLGSGFHEQYF. In DNA form, the CDR3 reads TGTGCCAGCAGCTTAGGATCAGGGTTCCACGAGCAGTACTTC.

This sequence joins TRBV28 and TRBJ2-2; 8 bases are a match to TRBD2. CDR1 MDHEN and CDR2 SYDVKM come from the germline V gene. V gave up 5 bases and J gave up 7 bases; unmatched junction bases: 15. This CDR3 contains 17 residues. The CDR3 DNA reads TGTGCCAGCAGTCAAAGCTTCAGACTAGCGTCGATCGGGGAGCTGTTTTTT. Translation gives CASSQSFRLASIGELFF.

Only a few counts were recorded for this clone. This rearrangement joins TRBV20-1 to TRBJ2-1, with 7 bases lining up with TRBD2. The length of the CDR3 is 15 residues. Germline values: CDR1 DFQATT, CDR2 SNEGSKA (reference sequence). V was pared by 3 bases and J by 5 bases, with 10 bases of the junction left unmatched. CDR3 residues: CSASIPSGSNNEQFF. The CDR3 bases are TGCAGTGCTAGTATCCCTAGCGGAAGTAACAATGAGCAGTTCTTC.

The chain employs TRBV19 and TRBJ2-6; 7 positions agree with TRBD1. Unmatched junction bases numbered 8, after V lost 9 bases and J lost 0 bases. Germline assignment: CDR1 LNHDA and CDR2 SQIVND (reference sequence). The CDR3 is 16 amino acids. Written as DNA, the CDR3 is TGTGCCAGCCGGGACAGCGCAAGCTCTGGGGCCAACGTCCTGACTTTC. Amino acid sequence: CASRDSASSGANVLTF.